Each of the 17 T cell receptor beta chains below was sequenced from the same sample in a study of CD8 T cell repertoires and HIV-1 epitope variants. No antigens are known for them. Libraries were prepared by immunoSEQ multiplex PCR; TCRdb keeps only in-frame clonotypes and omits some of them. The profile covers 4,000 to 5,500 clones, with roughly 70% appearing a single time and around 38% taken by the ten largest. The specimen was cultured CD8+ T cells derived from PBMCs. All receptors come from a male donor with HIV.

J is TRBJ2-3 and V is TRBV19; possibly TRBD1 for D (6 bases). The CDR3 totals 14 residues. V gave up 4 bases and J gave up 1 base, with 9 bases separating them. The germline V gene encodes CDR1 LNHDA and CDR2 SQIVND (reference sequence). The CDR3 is CASSKGVGTDTQYF. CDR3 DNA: TGTGCCAGTAGTAAGGGGGTGGGCACAGATACGCAGTATTTT.

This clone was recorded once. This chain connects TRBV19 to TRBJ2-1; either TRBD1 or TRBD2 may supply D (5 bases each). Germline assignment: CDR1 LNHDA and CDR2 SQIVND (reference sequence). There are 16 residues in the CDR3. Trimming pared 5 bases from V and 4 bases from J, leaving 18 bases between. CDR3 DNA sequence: TGTGCCAGTAGTGCAGCCTGGGGCGGGCGTTACAATGAGCAGTTCTTC. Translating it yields CASSAAWGGRYNEQFF.

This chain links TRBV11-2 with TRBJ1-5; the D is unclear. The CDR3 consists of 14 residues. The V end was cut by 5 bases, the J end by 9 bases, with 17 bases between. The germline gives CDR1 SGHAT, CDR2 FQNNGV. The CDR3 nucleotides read TGTGCCAGCAGCCCCGACCCACTGGTCCGGCCCCAGCATTTT. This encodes CASSPDPLVRPQHF.

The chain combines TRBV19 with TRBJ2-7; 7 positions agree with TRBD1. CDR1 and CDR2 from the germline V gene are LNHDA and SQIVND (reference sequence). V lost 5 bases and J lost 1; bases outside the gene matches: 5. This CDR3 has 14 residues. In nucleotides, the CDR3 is TGTGCCAGTAGTGCCGACAGGGTTTCCTACGAGCAGTACTTC. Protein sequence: CASSADRVSYEQYF.

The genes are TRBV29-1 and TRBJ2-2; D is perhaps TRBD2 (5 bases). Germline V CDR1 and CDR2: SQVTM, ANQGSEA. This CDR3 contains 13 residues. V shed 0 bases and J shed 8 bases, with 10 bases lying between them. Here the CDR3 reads CSVEDQEAGELFF. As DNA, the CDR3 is TGCAGCGTTGAAGACCAGGAGGCAGGGGAGCTGTTTTTT.

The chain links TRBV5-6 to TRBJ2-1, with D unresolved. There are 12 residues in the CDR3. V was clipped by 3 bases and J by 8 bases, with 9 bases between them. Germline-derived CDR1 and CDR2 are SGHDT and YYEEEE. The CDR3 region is CASSWLWDEQFF. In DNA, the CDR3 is TGTGCCAGCAGCTGGTTGTGGGATGAGCAGTTCTTC.

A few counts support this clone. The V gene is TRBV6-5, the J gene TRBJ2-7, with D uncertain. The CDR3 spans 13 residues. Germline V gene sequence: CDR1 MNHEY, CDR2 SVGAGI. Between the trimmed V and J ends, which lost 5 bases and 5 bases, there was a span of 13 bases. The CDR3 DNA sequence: TGTGCCAGCAGTATGACAAGTGTGCACGAGCAGTACTTC. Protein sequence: CASSMTSVHEQYF.

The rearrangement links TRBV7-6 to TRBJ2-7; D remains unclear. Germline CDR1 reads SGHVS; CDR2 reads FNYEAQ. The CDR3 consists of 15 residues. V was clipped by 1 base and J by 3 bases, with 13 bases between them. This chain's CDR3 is CASSLEADSYYEQYF. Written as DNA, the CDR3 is TGTGCCAGCAGCTTAGAGGCAGACTCCTACTACGAGCAGTACTTC.

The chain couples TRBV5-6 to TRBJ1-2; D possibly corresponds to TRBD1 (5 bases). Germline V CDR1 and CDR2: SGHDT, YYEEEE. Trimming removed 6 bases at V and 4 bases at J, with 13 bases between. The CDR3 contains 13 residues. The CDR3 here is CASTLNGAYGYTF. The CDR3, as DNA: TGTGCCAGCACCCTCAACGGGGCCTATGGCTACACCTTC.

CDR3: CASSPGRGYEQYF. The DNA of the CDR3 is TGTGCCAGTAGTCCTGGTCGGGGCTACGAGCAGTACTTC. The genes are TRBV19 and TRBJ2-7; possibly TRBD2 for D (5 bases). Deletions cut 5 bases from V and 3 bases from J, with 11 bases between. Germline V gene sequence: CDR1 LNHDA, CDR2 SQIVND (reference sequence). The CDR3 length is 13 residues. Combining the CDR3 with reference TRBV19 and TRBJ2-7 gives the whole variable domain DGGITQSPKYLFRKEGQNVTLSCEQNLNHDAMYWYRQDPGQGLRLIYYSQIVNDFQKGDIAEGYSVSREKKESFPLTVTSAQKNPTAFYLCASSPGRGYEQYFGPGTRLTVT.

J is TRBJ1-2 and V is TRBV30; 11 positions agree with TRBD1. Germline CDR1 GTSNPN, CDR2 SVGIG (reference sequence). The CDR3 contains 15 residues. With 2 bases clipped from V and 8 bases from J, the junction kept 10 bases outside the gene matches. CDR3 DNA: TGTGCCTGGAGTTCAACCGGGACAGGGGGAGAGGGCTACACCTTC. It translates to CAWSSTGTGGEGYTF.

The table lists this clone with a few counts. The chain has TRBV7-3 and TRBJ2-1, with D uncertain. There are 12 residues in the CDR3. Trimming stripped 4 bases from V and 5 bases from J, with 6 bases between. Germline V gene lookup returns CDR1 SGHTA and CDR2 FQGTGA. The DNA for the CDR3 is TGTGCCAGCAGCTCGACGGACAATGAGCAGTTCTTC. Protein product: CASSSTDNEQFF.

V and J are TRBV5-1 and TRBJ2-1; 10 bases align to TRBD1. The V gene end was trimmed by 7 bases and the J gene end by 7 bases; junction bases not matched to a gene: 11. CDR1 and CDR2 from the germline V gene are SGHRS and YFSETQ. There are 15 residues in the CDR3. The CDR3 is CASGQPGQGSNEQFF. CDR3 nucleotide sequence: TGCGCCAGCGGACAACCGGGACAGGGGAGTAATGAGCAGTTCTTC.

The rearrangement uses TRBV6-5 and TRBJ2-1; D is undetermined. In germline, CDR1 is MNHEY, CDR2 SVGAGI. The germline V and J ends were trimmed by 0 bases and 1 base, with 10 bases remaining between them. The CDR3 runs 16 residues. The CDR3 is CASSYSHAVSYNEQFF. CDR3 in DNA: TGTGCCAGCAGTTACTCCCATGCGGTATCCTACAATGAGCAGTTCTTC.

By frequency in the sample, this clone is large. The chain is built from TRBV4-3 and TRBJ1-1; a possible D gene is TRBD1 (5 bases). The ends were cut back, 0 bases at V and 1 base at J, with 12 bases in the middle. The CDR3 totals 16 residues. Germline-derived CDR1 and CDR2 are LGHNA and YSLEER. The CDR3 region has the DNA TGCGCCAGCAGCCAAGATGTTGGGCAGGGGAACACTGAAGCTTTCTTT. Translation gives CASSQDVGQGNTEAFF.

This chain's CDR3 is CASSGSGRGNQPQHF. As DNA, the CDR3 is TGTGCCAGTAGTGGGTCGGGGCGAGGCAATCAGCCCCAGCATTTT. The rearrangement links TRBV19 to TRBJ1-5; D is perhaps TRBD1 (5 bases). Trimming stripped 5 bases from V and 2 bases from J, with 13 bases between. Germline V gene lookup returns CDR1 LNHDA and CDR2 SQIVND (reference sequence). The CDR3 has 15 residues. Full variable domain (outside the CDR3, taken from reference TRBV19 and TRBJ1-5): DGGITQSPKYLFRKEGQNVTLSCEQNLNHDAMYWYRQDPGQGLRLIYYSQIVNDFQKGDIAEGYSVSREKKESFPLTVTSAQKNPTAFYLCASSGSGRGNQPQHFGDGTRLSIL.

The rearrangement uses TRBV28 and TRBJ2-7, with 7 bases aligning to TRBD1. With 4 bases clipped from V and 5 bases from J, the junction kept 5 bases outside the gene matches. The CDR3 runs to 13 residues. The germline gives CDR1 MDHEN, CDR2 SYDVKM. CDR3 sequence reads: CASSSDRADEQYF. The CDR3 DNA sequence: TGTGCCAGCAGTTCAGACAGGGCAGACGAGCAGTACTTC.